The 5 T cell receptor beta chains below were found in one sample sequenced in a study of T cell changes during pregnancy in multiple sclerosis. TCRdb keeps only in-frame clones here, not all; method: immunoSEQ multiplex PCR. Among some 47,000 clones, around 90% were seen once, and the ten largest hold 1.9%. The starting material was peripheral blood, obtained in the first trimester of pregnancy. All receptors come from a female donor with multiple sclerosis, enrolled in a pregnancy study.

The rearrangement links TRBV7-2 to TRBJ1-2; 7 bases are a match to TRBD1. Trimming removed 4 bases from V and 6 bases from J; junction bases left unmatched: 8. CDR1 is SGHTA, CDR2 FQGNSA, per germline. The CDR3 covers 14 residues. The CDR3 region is CASSSLQGRNGYTF. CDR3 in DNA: TGTGCCAGCAGCTCCTTACAGGGGAGGAATGGCTACACCTTC.

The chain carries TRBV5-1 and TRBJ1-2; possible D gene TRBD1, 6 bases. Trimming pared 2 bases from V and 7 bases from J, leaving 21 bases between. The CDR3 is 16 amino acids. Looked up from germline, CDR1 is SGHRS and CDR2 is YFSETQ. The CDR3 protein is CASSFDRPNNYGGYTF. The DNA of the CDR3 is TGCGCCAGCAGCTTTGACAGGCCAAACAACTATGGTGGCTACACCTTC.

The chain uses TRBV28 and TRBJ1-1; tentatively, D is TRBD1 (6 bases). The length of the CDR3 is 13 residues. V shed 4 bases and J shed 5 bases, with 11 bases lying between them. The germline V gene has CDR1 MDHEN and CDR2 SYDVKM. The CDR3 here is CASSYQGRTEAFF. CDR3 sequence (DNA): TGTGCCAGCAGTTATCAGGGGCGAACTGAAGCTTTCTTT.

The CDR3 DNA sequence: TGTGCCAGCAGCTTACTGTCGGGGAACGTCTACGAGCAGTACTTC. This gives the protein CASSLLSGNVYEQYF. This chain links TRBV7-2 with TRBJ2-7; a weak D match, TRBD2 (5 bases). There are 15 residues in the CDR3. With 2 bases removed from V and 3 bases from J, the gap between germline ends came to 14 bases. Looked up from germline, CDR1 is SGHTA and CDR2 is FQGNSA.

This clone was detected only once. The CDR3 DNA follows: TGTGCCAGCAGTTACATAACTAGCGGGACTCTTAGTGAGCAGTTCTTC. Translated, it gives CASSYITSGTLSEQFF. The genes are TRBV6-5 and TRBJ2-1; 10 bases agree with TRBD2. The J segment lost 9 bases and the V segment lost 2 bases, leaving 10 bases of the junction unmatched. This CDR3 region has 16 residues. Germline CDR1 MNHEY, CDR2 SVGAGI.